Following are 19 T cell receptor beta chains from one sample sequenced in a study of blood T cell repertoires in COVID-19. Sequenced by immunoSEQ multiplex PCR; TCRdb stores in-frame clones only, minus some. The repertoire holds 35,000 to 45,000 clones, with over 75% as singletons. The sequencing sample was made of peripheral blood. All receptors come from a human donor in a cohort sampled during active COVID-19.

The chain combines TRBV7-9 with TRBJ2-1, with a possible D match to TRBD1 (5 bases). The V gene lost 2 bases and the J gene lost 6 bases, with 14 bases spanning the gap. This CDR3 has 15 residues. In germline, CDR1 is SEHNR, CDR2 FQNEAQ (reference sequence). CDR3 in DNA: TGTGCCAGCAGCTTAACTCCTCAGGGATTCAATGAGCAGTTCTTC. Its translation is CASSLTPQGFNEQFF.

This chain connects TRBV6-5 to TRBJ2-7; 9 nucleotides line up with TRBD1. The CDR3 spans 15 residues. V dropped 6 bases and J dropped 6; count of bases not matched to a gene: 12. Germline-derived CDR1 and CDR2 are MNHEY and SVGAGI. The CDR3 loop reads CASSPGQGFVGEQYF. The DNA for the CDR3 is TGTGCCAGCAGCCCAGGACAGGGGTTCGTGGGCGAGCAGTACTTC.

The chain combines TRBV2 with TRBJ2-2; 11 bases agree with TRBD2. CDR1 SNHLY and CDR2 FYNNEI come from the germline V gene. Trimming at V came to 5 bases and at J to 5 bases, leaving 4 bases not matched to a gene. The CDR3 covers 15 residues. CDR3: CASSPTSGVTGELFF. CDR3 nucleotides: TGTGCCAGCAGTCCGACTAGCGGGGTAACCGGGGAGCTGTTTTTT. Drawing the rest from reference TRBV2 and TRBJ2-2, the complete variable domain is EPEVTQTPSHQVTQMGQEVILRCVPISNHLYFYWYRQILGQKVEFLVSFYNNEISEKSEIFDDQFSVERPDGSNFTLKIRSTKLEDSAMYFCASSPTSGVTGELFFGEGSRLTVL.

The chain couples TRBV4-3 to TRBJ1-3; no definite D call. This CDR3 has 15 residues. The germline gives CDR1 LGHNA, CDR2 YSLEER. Trimming removed 1 base at V and 4 bases at J, with 11 bases between. The CDR3 sequence: CASSQAPGGGNTIYF. DNA of the CDR3: TGCGCCAGCAGCCAAGCCCCGGGCGGGGGAAACACCATATATTTT.

This chain joins TRBV19 and TRBJ2-2; D perhaps matches TRBD1 (6 bases). The germline gives CDR1 LNHDA, CDR2 SQIVND (reference sequence). Trimming cost V 4 bases and J 1 base, with 13 bases left between them. This CDR3 is 16 amino acids long. The CDR3 DNA is TGTGCCAGTAGTACGCGACAGGTTTTGAACACCGGGGAGCTGTTTTTT. Translated, it gives CASSTRQVLNTGELFF.

This CDR3 reads CASSLPFRLAGLQETQYF. The CDR3 region has the DNA TGTGCCAGCAGCCTTCCCTTCCGACTAGCGGGACTCCAAGAGACCCAGTACTTC. This chain connects TRBV7-9 to TRBJ2-5, with 11 bases matching TRBD2. V trimming: 5 bases; J trimming: 1 base; junction bases outside the gene matches: 12. The CDR3 runs to 18 residues. The germline CDR1 and CDR2 sequences are SEHNR and FQNEAQ (reference sequence).

In nucleotides, the CDR3 is TGCGCCAGCAGCAATAACAGGGGGCTGGTCGGGGAGCTGTTTTTT. Its protein is CASSNNRGLVGELFF. The chain joins TRBV5-1 to TRBJ2-2; 9 bases agree with TRBD1. Germline lookup yields CDR1 SGHRS and CDR2 YFSETQ. The CDR3 extends over 15 amino acids. Trimming removed 4 bases from V and 7 bases from J; junction bases left unmatched: 8.

The chain combines TRBV19 with TRBJ2-5, with 7 bases matching TRBD1. The CDR3 length is 13 residues. J was trimmed by 5 bases and V by 1 base; bases with no gene match: 1. The germline V gene encodes CDR1 LNHDA and CDR2 SQIVND (reference sequence). The CDR3 region has the DNA TGTGCCAGTAGTATAGGCAGGGGGGAGACCCAGTACTTC. Translating it yields CASSIGRGETQYF.

This rearrangement joins TRBV21-1 to TRBJ2-1; TRBD1, the table's D call, was not compared with the DNA. TRBV21-1 is a pseudogene. The length of the CDR3 is 14 residues. The CDR3 DNA follows: TGTGCCAGCAGCACCCCGGCAGGGTACAATGAGCAGTTCTTC. It specifies CASSTPAGYNEQFF.

The gene calls are TRBV4-1 and TRBJ1-2; maybe TRBD1 (6 bases). The V end was cut by 3 bases, the J end by 7 bases, with 21 bases between. The CDR3 spans 16 residues. CDR1 is MGHRA and CDR2 is YSYEKL in the germline V gene. Here the CDR3 reads CASSHPTRTEIVGYTF. CDR3 in DNA: TGCGCCAGCAGCCATCCCACACGGACAGAAATTGTTGGCTACACCTTC.

This rearrangement joins TRBV24-1 to TRBJ1-2; D perhaps matches TRBD1 (6 bases). Trimming took off 9 bases at V and 4 bases at J, with 8 bases between the two ends. Germline CDR1 KGHDR, CDR2 SFDVKD. CDR3 length: 11 residues. CDR3 loop: CATSQGYGYTF. The CDR3 DNA follows: TGTGCCACCTCACAGGGCTATGGCTACACCTTC.

The V and J genes are TRBV7-9 and TRBJ2-7, with D possibly TRBD1 on 5 matching bases. Trimming took 5 bases from V and 5 from J, leaving 22 bases between them. The V gene's germline CDR1 is SEHNR and CDR2 FQNEAQ (reference sequence). The CDR3 sequence is 16 residues long. This chain's CDR3 is CASSRISTWGGNEQYF. In DNA form, the CDR3 reads TGTGCCAGCAGCCGCATCTCGACCTGGGGCGGTAACGAGCAGTACTTC.

The J gene is TRBJ2-6, the V gene TRBV18; the match to TRBD2 covers 7 bases. V lost 1 base to trimming and J lost 1 base; unmatched junction nucleotides: 10. The CDR3 is 19 residues long. CDR1 is KGHSH, CDR2 LQKENI, per germline. DNA of the CDR3: TGTGCCAGCTCACCACTTCCGGCAGGGAGGGTTTCTGGGGCCAACGTCCTGACTTTC. Protein sequence: CASSPLPAGRVSGANVLTF.

This clone was found once. The chain has TRBV2 and TRBJ2-2; the D gene is possibly TRBD2 (5 bases). Germline-derived CDR1 and CDR2 are SNHLY and FYNNEI. Trimming shortened V by 3 bases and J by 6 bases, and 11 bases separated the two germline ends. This CDR3 spans 14 amino acids. CDR3 loop: CASSDWSGAGELFF. The CDR3 DNA follows: TGTGCCAGCAGTGATTGGTCCGGGGCCGGGGAGCTGTTTTTT. Full variable domain (outside the CDR3, taken from reference TRBV2 and TRBJ2-2): EPEVTQTPSHQVTQMGQEVILRCVPISNHLYFYWYRQILGQKVEFLVSFYNNEISEKSEIFDDQFSVERPDGSNFTLKIRSTKLEDSAMYFCASSDWSGAGELFFGEGSRLTVL.

This clone has just a few counts. The CDR3, as DNA: TGTGCCAGCAGCGTTAGCGGGGCGGCCTACGAGCAGTACTTC. Its translation is CASSVSGAAYEQYF. The rearrangement links TRBV14 to TRBJ2-7; 8 nucleotides match TRBD2. J lost 2 bases, V lost 5 bases, and 5 bases had no gene match. Looked up from germline, CDR1 is SGHDN and CDR2 is FVKESK. The CDR3 totals 14 residues.

This chain connects TRBV7-9 to TRBJ1-4, with TRBD1 as a possible D gene (5 bases). V lost 4 bases, J lost 4 bases, and 16 bases lay in between. This CDR3 contains 16 residues. Germline CDR1 reads SEHNR; CDR2 reads FQNEAQ (reference sequence). CDR3 coding DNA: TGTGCCAGCAGCTCCCGGGGGGGGTTCAGTAATGAAAAACTGTTTTTT. Translating it yields CASSSRGGFSNEKLFF.

The rearrangement uses TRBV7-2 and TRBJ2-2; 12 bases align to TRBD2. The V segment lost 4 bases and the J segment 2 bases; nucleotides outside the gene matches: 2. The germline CDR1 and CDR2 sequences are SGHTA and FQGNSA. The CDR3 consists of 16 residues. In DNA form, the CDR3 reads TGTGCCAGCAGCTCGACTAGCGGGGGAAACACCGGGGAGCTGTTTTTT. Translation: CASSSTSGGNTGELFF.

This sequence joins TRBV27 and TRBJ1-3; 10 nucleotides agree with TRBD1. J lost 3 bases, V lost 3 bases, and 2 bases had no gene match. The CDR3 is 15 amino acids. Per germline, CDR1 MNHEY and CDR2 SMNVEV (reference sequence). The CDR3 loop reads CASSFDRGHGNTIYF. In nucleotides, the CDR3 is TGTGCCAGCAGTTTCGACAGGGGGCATGGAAACACCATATATTTT.

V and J are TRBV6-1 and TRBJ1-5, with no clear D. This CDR3 spans 14 amino acids. In germline, CDR1 is MNHNS, CDR2 SASEGT. The V end lost 0 bases, the J end lost 5 bases, and 8 bases lay between the germline ends. The CDR3 coding sequence is TGTGCCAGCAGTGAAGCCCGGGGATATCAGCCCCAGCATTTT. Translating it yields CASSEARGYQPQHF.